This T cell receptor beta chain was recorded in a study of PD-1 blockade in classical Hodgkin lymphoma. Assay: immunoSEQ multiplex PCR; the TCRdb copy retains only in-frame clones and omits some. The table records 100,000 to 120,000 clones, 80% to 90% of them present only once. J was trimmed by 2 bases and V by 8 bases; bases with no gene match: 1. The CDR3 length is 13 residues. Germline CDR1 KGHSH, CDR2 LQKENI. Study-wide points: Nivolumab initiated under 1 year post-ASCT led to patient exclusion. Healthy donors were reported to have higher baseline TCR diversity than newly diagnosed patients. Complete responders' diversity at baseline resembled that of newly diagnosed patients. CD8+ TCR diversity did not rise significantly by C4D1, unlike CD4+.

With respect to this clone: Its antigen is still unknown.

Each of the patients experienced relapse following autologous stem cell transplantation, and their brentuximab vedotin exposure differed. The specimen was peripheral blood mononuclear cells (PBMCs), collected before the second cycle of nivolumab. The TCR comes from a human donor with classical Hodgkin lymphoma. The chain employs TRBV18 and TRBJ2-2; TRBD1 agrees at 8 bases. The CDR3 nucleotides are TGTGCCAGCCAGGGGGCCAACACCGGGGAGCTGTTTTTT. Translation gives CASQGANTGELFF.